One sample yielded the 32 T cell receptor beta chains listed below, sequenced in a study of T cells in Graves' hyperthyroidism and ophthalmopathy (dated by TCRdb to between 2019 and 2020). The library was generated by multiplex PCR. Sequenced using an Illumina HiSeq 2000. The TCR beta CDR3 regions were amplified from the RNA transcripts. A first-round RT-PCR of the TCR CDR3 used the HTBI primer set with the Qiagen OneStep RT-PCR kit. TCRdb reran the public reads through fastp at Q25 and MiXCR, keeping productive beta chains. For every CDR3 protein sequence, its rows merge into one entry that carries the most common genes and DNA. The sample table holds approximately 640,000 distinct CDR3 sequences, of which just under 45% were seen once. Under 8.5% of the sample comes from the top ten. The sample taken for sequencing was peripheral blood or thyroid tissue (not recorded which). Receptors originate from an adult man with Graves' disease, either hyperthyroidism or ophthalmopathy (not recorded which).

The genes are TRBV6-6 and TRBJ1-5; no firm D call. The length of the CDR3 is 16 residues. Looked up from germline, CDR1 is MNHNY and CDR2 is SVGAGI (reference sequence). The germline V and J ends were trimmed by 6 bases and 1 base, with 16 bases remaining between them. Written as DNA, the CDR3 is TGTGCCAGCAGGCTAAGGGCCATTGGGAGCAATCAGCCCCAGCATTTT. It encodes CASRLRAIGSNQPQHF.

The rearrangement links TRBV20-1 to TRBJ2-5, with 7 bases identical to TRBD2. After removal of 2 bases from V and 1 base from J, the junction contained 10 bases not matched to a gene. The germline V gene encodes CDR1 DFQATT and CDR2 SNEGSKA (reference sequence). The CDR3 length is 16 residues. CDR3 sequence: CSARTWSSGLQETQYF. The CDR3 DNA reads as TGCAGTGCTAGAACCTGGTCTAGCGGACTCCAAGAGACCCAGTACTTC.

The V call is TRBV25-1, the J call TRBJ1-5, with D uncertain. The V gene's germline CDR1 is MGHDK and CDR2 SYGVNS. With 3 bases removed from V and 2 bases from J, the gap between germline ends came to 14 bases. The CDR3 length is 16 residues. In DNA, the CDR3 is TGTGCCAGCAGTGACTCGTCGGACGGGGGCAATCAGCCCCAGCATTTT. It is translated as CASSDSSDGGNQPQHF.

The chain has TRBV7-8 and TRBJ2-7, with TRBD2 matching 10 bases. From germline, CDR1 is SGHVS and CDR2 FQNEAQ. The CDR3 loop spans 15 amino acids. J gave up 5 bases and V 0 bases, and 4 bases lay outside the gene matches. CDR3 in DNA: TGTGCCAGCAGCTTAGCGCCTAGCGGGGGCCACGAGCAGTACTTC. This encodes CASSLAPSGGHEQYF.

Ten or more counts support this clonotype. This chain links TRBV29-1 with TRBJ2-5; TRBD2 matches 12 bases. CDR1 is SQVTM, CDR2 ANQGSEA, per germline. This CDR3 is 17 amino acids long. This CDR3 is CGALGLGLAGRSETQYF. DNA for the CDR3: TGCGGAGCGTTGGGCCTAGGACTAGCGGGAAGGTCTGAGACCCAGTACTTC. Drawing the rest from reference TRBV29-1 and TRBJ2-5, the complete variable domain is SAVISQKPSRDICQRGTSLTIQCQVDSQVTMMFWYRQQPGQSLTLIATANQGSEATYESGFVIDKFPISRPNLTFSTLTVSNMSPEDSSIYLCGALGLGLAGRSETQYFGPGTRLLVL.

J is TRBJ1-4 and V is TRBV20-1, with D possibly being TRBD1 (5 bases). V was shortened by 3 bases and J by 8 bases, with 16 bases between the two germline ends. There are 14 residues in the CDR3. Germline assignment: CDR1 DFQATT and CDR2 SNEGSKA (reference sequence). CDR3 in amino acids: CSASVASEGEKLFF. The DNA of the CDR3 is TGCAGTGCTAGTGTCGCCAGTGAGGGGGAAAAACTGTTTTTT.

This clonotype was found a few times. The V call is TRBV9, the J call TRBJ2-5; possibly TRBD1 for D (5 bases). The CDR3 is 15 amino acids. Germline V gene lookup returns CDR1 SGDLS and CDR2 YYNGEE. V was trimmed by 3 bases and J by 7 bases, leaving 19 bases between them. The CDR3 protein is CASSGPTGASGTQYF. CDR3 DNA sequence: TGTGCCAGCAGCGGACCAACAGGAGCCTCCGGGACCCAGTACTTC.

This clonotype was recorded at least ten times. The CDR3 region is CASSLGQGTGSPLHF. Here the CDR3 DNA reads TGTGCCAGCAGCTTGGGTCAGGGGACAGGCTCACCCCTCCACTTT. The chain links TRBV5-8 to TRBJ1-6, with 8 bases matching TRBD1. This CDR3 has 15 residues. After removal of 0 bases from V and 10 bases from J, the junction contained 6 bases not matched to a gene. Germline CDR1 reads SGHTS; CDR2 reads YDEGEE. The complete variable domain, with remaining parts taken from reference TRBV5-8 and TRBJ1-6, reads EAGVTQSPTHLIKTRGQQATLRCSPISGHTSVYWYQQALGLGLQFLLWYDEGEERNRGNFPPRFSGRQFPNYSSELNVNALELEDSALYLCASSLGQGTGSPLHFGNGTRLTVT.

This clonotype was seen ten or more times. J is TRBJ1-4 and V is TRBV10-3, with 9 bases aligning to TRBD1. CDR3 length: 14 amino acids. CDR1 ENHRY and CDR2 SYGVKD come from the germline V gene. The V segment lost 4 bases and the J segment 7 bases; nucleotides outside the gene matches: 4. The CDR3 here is CAISGGQGPEKLFF. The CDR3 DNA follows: TGTGCCATCAGTGGAGGACAGGGGCCTGAAAAACTGTTTTTT.

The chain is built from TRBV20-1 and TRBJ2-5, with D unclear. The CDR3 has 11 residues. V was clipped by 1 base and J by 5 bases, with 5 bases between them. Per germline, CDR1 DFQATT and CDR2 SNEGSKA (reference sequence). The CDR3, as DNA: TGCAGTGCTAGAGTTACCGAGACCCAGTACTTC. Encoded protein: CSARVTETQYF.

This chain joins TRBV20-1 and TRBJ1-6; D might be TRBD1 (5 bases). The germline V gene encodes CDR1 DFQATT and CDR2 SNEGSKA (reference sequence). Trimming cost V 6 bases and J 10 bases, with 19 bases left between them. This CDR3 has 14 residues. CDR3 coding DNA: TGCAGTGCGAAGCTCGGGGGTTATGGGTCACCCCTCCACTTT. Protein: CSAKLGGYGSPLHF.

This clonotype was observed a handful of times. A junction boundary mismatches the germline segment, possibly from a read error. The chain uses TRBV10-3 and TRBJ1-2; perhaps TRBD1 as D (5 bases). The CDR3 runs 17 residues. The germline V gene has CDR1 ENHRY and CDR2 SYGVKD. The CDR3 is CASSYIPQPGRTYGYTF. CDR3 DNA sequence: TGTGCCAGCAGTTACATACCTCAGCCGGGACGGACGTATGGCTACACCTTC.

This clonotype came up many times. The CDR3 is CSGSRGRNTEAFF. The CDR3 DNA sequence: TGCAGCGGATCTCGGGGGCGAAACACTGAAGCTTTCTTT. V and J are TRBV29-1 and TRBJ1-1; perhaps TRBD1 as D (6 bases). The V end lost 7 bases, the J end lost 2 bases, and 14 bases lay between the germline ends. This CDR3 has 13 residues. Germline V gives CDR1 SQVTM, CDR2 ANQGSEA.

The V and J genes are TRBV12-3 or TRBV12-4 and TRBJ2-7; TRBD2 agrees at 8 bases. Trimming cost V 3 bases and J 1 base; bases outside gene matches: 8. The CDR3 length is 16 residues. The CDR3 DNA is TGTGCCAGCAGTTTCGGGACGGGAGGGCCTTCCTACGAGCAGTACTTC. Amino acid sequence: CASSFGTGGPSYEQYF.

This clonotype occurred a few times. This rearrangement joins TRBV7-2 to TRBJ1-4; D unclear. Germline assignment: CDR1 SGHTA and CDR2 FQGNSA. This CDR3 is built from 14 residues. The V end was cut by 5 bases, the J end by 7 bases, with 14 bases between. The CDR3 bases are TGTGCCAGCAGCACGGACCCCCGGGCTGAAAAACTGTTTTTT. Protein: CASSTDPRAEKLFF.

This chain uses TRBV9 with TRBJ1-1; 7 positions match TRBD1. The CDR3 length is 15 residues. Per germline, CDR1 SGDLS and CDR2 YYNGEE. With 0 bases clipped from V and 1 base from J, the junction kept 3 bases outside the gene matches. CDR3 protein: CASSVGEGANTEAFF. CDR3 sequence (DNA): TGTGCCAGCAGCGTAGGAGAGGGGGCGAACACTGAAGCTTTCTTT.

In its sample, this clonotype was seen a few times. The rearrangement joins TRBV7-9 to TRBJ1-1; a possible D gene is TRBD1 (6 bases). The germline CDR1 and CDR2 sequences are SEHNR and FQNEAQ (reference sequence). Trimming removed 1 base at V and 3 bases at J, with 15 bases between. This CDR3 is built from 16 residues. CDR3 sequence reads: CASSLEGGRIDTEAFF. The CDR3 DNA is TGTGCCAGCAGCTTAGAAGGGGGGAGGATAGACACTGAAGCTTTCTTT.

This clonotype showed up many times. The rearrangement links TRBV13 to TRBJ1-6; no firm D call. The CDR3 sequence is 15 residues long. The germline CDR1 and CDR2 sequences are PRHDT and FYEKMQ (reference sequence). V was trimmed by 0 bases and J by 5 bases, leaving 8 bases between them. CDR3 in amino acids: CASSLGQMNNSPLHF. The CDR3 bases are TGTGCCAGCAGCTTAGGACAGATGAATAATTCACCCCTCCACTTT.

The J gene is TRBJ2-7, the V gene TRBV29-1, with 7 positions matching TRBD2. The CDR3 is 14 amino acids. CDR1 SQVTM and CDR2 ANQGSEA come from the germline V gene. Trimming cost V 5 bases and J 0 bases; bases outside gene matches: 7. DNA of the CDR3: TGCAGCGTTAGGCTAGCGGTAAGCTCCTACGAGCAGTACTTC. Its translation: CSVRLAVSSYEQYF.

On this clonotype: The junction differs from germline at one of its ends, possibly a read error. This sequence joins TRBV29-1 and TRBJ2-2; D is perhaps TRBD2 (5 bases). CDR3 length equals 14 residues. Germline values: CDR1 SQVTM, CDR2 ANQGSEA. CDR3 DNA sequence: TGCAGCGTTGCGGGCAGTCGGAACACCGGGGAGCTGTCTTGG. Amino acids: CSVAGSRNTGELSW.

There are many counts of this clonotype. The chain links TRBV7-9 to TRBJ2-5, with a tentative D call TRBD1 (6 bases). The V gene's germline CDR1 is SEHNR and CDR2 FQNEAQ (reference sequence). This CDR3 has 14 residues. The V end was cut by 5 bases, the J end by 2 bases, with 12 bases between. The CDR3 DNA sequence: TGTGCCAGCAGCCCCCGGGACACACAAGAGACCCAGTACTTC. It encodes CASSPRDTQETQYF. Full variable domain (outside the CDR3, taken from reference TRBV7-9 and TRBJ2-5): DTGVSQNPRHKITKRGQNVTFRCDPISEHNRLYWYRQTLGQGPEFLTYFQNEAQLEKSRLLSDRFSAERPKGSFSTLEIQRTEQGDSAMYLCASSPRDTQETQYFGPGTRLLVL.

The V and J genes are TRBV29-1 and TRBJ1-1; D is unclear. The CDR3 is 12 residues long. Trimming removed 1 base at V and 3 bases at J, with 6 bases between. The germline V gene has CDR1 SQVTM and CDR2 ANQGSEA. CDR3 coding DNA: TGCAGCGTTGAAGGTGGCTACACTGAAGCTTTCTTT. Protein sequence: CSVEGGYTEAFF.

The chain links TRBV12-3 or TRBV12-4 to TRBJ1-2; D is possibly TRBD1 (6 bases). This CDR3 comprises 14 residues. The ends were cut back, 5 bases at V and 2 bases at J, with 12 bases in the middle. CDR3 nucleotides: TGTGCCAGCAGTACACAGGGCTCGAACTATGGCTACACCTTC. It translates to CASSTQGSNYGYTF.

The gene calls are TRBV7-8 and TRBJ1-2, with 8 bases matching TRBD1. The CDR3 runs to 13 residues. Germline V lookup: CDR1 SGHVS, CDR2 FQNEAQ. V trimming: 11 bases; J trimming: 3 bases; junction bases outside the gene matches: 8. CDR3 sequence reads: CAWRGQGDYGYTF. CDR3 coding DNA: TGTGCCTGGAGAGGACAGGGCGACTATGGCTACACCTTC.

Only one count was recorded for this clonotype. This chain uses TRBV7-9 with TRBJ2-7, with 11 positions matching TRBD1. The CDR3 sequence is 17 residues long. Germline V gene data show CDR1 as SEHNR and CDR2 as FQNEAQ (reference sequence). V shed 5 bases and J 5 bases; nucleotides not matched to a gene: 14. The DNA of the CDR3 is TGTGCCAGCAGCCGAGTTGGGGGAGGACAGGGGGCCGACGAGCAGTACTTC. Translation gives CASSRVGGGQGADEQYF. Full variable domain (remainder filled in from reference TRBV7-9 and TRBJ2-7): DTGVSQNPRHKITKRGQNVTFRCDPISEHNRLYWYRQTLGQGPEFLTYFQNEAQLEKSRLLSDRFSAERPKGSFSTLEIQRTEQGDSAMYLCASSRVGGGQGADEQYFGPGTRLTVT.

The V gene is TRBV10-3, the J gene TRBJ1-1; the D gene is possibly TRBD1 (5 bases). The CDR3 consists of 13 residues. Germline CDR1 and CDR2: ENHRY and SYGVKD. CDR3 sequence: CASGGLQDTEAFF. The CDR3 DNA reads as TGTGCTAGTGGTGGCCTACAGGACACTGAAGCTTTCTTT.

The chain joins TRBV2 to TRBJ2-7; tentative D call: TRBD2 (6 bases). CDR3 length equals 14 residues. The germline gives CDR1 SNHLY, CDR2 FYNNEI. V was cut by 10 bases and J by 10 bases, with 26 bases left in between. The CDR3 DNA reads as TGTGCCATCAATCTGGGGGGACTCTCTGGGGCCCAGTACTTC. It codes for CAINLGGLSGAQYF.

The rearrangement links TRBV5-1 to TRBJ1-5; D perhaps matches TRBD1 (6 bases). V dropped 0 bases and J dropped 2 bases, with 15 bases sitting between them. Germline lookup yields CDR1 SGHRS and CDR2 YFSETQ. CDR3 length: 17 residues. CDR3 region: CASSLGAGAQGNQPQHF. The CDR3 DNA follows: TGCGCCAGCAGCTTGGGTGCGGGGGCGCAGGGCAATCAGCCCCAGCATTTT.

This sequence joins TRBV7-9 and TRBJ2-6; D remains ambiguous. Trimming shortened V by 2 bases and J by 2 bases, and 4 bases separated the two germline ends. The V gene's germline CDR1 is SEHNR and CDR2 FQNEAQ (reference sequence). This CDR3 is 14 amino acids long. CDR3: CASSLSTGANVLTF. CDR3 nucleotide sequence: TGTGCCAGCAGCTTATCCACTGGGGCCAACGTCCTGACTTTC.

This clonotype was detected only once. Here the CDR3 DNA reads TGCAGCGGCTCGACAATGACAGACACTAACTATGGCTACACCTTC. Protein: CSGSTMTDTNYGYTF. The rearrangement uses TRBV29-1 and TRBJ1-2, with D possibly being TRBD1 (5 bases). Per germline, CDR1 SQVTM and CDR2 ANQGSEA. The ends were cut back, 7 bases at V and 0 bases at J, with 18 bases in the middle. This CDR3 region has 15 residues. Using reference TRBV29-1 and TRBJ1-2 for the parts outside the CDR3, the full variable domain is SAVISQKPSRDICQRGTSLTIQCQVDSQVTMMFWYRQQPGQSLTLIATANQGSEATYESGFVIDKFPISRPNLTFSTLTVSNMSPEDSSIYLCSGSTMTDTNYGYTFGSGTRLTVV.

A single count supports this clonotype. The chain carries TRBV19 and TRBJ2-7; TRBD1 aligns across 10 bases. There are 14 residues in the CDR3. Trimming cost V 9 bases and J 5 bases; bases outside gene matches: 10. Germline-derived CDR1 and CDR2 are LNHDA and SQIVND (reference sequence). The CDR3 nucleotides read TGTGCCAGCAGCCGACAGGGGGCGTCCCACGAGCAGTACTTC. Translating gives CASSRQGASHEQYF.

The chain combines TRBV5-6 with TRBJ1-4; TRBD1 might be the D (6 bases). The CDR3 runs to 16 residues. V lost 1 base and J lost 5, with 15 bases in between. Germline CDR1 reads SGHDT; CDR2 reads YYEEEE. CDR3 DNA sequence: TGTGCCAGCAGCTTGACGACAGGCGGGGAGAATGAAAAACTGTTTTTT. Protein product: CASSLTTGGENEKLFF.